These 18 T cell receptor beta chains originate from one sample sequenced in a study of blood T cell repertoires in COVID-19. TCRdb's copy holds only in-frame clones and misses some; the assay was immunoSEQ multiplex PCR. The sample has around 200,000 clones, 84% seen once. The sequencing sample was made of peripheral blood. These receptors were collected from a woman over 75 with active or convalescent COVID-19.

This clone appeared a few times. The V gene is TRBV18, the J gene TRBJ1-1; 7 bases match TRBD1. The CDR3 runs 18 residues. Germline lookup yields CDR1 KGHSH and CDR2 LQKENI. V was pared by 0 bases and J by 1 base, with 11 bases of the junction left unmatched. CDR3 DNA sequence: TGTGCCAGCTCACCACCGGCAGGGGGAGGCCTATCGAACACTGAAGCTTTCTTT. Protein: CASSPPAGGGLSNTEAFF.

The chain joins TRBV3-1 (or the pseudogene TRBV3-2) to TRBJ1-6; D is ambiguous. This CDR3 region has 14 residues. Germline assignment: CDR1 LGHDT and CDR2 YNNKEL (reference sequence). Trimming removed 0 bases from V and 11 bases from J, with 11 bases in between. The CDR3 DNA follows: TGTGCCAGCAGCCAAGATAGACTGAATGCACCCCTCCACTTT. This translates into CASSQDRLNAPLHF.

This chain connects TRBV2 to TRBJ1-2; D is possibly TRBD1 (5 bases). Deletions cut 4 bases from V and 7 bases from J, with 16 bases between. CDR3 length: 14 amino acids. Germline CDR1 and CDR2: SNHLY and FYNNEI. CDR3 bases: TGTGCCAGCAGTGGTTCGGGGGATCTAGGTGGCTACACCTTC. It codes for CASSGSGDLGGYTF.

CDR3 sequence reads: CASRGDRWADEQYF. The CDR3 region has the DNA TGTGCCAGCAGAGGAGACAGGTGGGCAGACGAGCAGTACTTC. V usage is TRBV7-2 and J usage is TRBJ2-7; the D gene is possibly TRBD1 (6 bases). V shed 6 bases and J shed 5 bases, with 17 bases lying between them. Germline assignment: CDR1 SGHTA and CDR2 FQGNSA. This CDR3 comprises 14 residues.

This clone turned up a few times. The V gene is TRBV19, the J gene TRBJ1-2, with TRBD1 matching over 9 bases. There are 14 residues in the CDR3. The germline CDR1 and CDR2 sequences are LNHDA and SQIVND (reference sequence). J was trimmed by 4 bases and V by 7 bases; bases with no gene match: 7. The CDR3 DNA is TGTGCCAGTAACCCGGACAGGGGACTCTATGGCTACACCTTC. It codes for CASNPDRGLYGYTF.

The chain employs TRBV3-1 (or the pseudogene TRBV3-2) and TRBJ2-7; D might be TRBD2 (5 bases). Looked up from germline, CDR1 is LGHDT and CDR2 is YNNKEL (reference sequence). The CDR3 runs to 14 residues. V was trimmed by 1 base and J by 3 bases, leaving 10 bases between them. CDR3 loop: CASSQGGFNYEQYF. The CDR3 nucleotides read TGTGCCAGCAGCCAAGGCGGGTTTAACTACGAGCAGTACTTC.

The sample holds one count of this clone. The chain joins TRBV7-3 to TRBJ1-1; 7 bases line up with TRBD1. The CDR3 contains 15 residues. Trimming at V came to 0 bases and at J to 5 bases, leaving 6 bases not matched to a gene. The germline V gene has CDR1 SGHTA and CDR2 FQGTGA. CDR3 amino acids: CASSLTSQGGTEAFF. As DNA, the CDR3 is TGTGCCAGCAGCTTAACGAGCCAGGGGGGAACTGAAGCTTTCTTT.

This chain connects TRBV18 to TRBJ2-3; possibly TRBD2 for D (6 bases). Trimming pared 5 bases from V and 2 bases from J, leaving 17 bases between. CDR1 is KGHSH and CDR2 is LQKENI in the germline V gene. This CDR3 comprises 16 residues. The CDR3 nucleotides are TGTGCCAGCTCATCGGAAAGGGCGGGGTACACAGATACGCAGTATTTT. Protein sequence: CASSSERAGYTDTQYF. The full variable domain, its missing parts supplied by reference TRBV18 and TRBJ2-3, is NAGVMQNPRHLVRRRGQEARLRCSPMKGHSHVYWYRQLPEEGLKFMVYLQKENIIDESGMPKERFSAEFPKEGPSILRIQQVVRGDSAAYFCASSSERAGYTDTQYFGPGTRLTVL.

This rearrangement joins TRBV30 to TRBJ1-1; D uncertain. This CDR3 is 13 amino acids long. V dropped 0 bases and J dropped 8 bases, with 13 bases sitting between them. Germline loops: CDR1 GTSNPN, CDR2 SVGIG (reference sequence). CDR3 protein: CAWSVTEVGEAFF. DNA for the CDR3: TGTGCCTGGAGTGTAACGGAGGTCGGAGAAGCTTTCTTT.

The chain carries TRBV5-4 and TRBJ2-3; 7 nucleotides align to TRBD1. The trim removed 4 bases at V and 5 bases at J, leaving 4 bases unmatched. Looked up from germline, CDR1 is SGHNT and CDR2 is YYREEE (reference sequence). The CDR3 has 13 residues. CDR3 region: CASSPDREDTQYF. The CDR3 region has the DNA TGTGCCAGCAGCCCAGACAGGGAAGATACGCAGTATTTT. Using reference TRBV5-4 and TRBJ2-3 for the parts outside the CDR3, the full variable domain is ETGVTQSPTHLIKTRGQQVTLRCSSQSGHNTVSWYQQALGQGPQFIFQYYREEENGRGNFPPRFSGLQFPNYSSELNVNALELDDSALYLCASSPDREDTQYFGPGTRLTVL.

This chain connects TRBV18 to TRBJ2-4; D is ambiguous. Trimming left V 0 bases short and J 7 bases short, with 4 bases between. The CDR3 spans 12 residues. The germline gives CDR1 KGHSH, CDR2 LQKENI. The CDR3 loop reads CASSPPENIQYF. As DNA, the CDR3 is TGTGCCAGCTCACCACCGGAGAACATTCAGTACTTC.

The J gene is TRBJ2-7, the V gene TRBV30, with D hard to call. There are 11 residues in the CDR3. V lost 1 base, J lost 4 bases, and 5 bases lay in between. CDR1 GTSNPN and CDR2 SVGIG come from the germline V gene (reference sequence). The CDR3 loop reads CAWSGVYEQYF. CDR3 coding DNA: TGTGCCTGGAGTGGAGTGTACGAGCAGTACTTC.

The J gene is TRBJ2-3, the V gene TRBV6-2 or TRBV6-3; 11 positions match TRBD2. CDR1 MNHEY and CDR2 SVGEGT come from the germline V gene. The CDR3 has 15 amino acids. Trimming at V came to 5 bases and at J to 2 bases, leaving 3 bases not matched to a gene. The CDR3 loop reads CASSQLAGDTDTQYF. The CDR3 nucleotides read TGTGCCAGCAGTCAACTAGCGGGAGACACAGATACGCAGTATTTT.

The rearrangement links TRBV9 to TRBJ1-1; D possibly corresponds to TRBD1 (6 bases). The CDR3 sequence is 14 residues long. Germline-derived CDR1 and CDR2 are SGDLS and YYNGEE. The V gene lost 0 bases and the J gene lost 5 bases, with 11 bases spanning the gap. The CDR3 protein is CASSVVGAQTEAFF. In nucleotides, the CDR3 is TGTGCCAGCAGCGTAGTGGGGGCCCAGACTGAAGCTTTCTTT.

The CDR3 nucleotides read TGTGCCACCAGCTCATACAGGGGACCCTACAATGAGCAGTTCTTC. Amino acids: CATSSYRGPYNEQFF. The chain combines TRBV15 with TRBJ2-1, with TRBD1 matching over 7 bases. CDR3 size: 15 residues. Germline V gene data show CDR1 as LNHNV and CDR2 as YYDKDF (reference sequence). V shed 5 bases and J 2 bases; nucleotides not matched to a gene: 6.

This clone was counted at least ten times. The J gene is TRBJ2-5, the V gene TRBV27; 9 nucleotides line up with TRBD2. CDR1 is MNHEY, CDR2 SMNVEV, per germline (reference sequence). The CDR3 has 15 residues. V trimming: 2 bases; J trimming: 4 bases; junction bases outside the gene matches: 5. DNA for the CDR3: TGTGCCAGCAGTTTACGGCGGGGGGGAGGAGAGACCCAGTACTTC. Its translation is CASSLRRGGGETQYF.

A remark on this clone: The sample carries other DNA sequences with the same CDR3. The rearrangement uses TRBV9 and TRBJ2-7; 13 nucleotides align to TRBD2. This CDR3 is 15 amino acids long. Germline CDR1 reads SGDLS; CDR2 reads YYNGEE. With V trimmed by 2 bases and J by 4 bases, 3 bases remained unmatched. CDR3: CASSVGLAGVYEQYF. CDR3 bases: TGTGCCAGCAGCGTCGGACTAGCGGGAGTGTACGAGCAGTACTTC.

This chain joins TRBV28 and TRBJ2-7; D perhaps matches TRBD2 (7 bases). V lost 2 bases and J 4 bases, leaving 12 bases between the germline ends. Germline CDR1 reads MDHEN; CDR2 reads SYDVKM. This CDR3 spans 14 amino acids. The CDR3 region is CASSLEGGRYEQYF. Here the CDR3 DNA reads TGTGCCAGCAGTTTAGAGGGGGGGCGTTACGAGCAGTACTTC.